This entry lists 14 T cell receptor beta chains sequenced from one sample in a study of cytomegalovirus exposure and HLA in healthy donors. The PCR had 60 Vbeta and 13 Jbeta primers. Here immunoSEQ multiplex PCR was the method, and the copy in TCRdb shows in-frame clones only, minus some. In the table there are around 93,000 clones, around four fifths of which are singletons. The specimen was PBMCs. These receptors were collected from a woman between 40 and 55 years old in good health and CMV-seronegative.

The V and J genes are TRBV11-3 and TRBJ2-1, with a weak D call TRBD2 (6 bases). V dropped 7 bases and J dropped 1 base, with 11 bases sitting between them. The germline gives CDR1 SGHNT, CDR2 YENEEA. This CDR3 region has 14 residues. The CDR3 sequence: CASKRAASYNEQFF. In nucleotides, the CDR3 is TGTGCCAGCAAGCGGGCCGCGTCCTACAATGAGCAGTTCTTC.

V and J are TRBV6-1 and TRBJ1-1; TRBD1 might be the D (5 bases). V dropped 1 base and J dropped 10 bases, with 16 bases sitting between them. The V gene's germline CDR1 is MNHNS and CDR2 SASEGT. CDR3 length: 14 amino acids. CDR3 region: CASSEGQIPTRAFF. DNA for the CDR3: TGTGCCAGCAGTGAAGGACAGATCCCCACGCGAGCTTTCTTT.

V gene TRBV19 combines with J gene TRBJ1-2, with 11 bases fitting TRBD1. V trimming: 7 bases; J trimming: 7 bases; junction bases outside the gene matches: 8. This CDR3 region has 14 residues. Germline CDR1 and CDR2: LNHDA and SQIVND (reference sequence). The CDR3 is CASTFLGQGVGYTF. The CDR3 DNA reads TGTGCCAGTACCTTCCTGGGACAGGGGGTTGGCTACACCTTC. Filled out from reference TRBV19 and TRBJ1-2, the complete variable domain reads DGGITQSPKYLFRKEGQNVTLSCEQNLNHDAMYWYRQDPGQGLRLIYYSQIVNDFQKGDIAEGYSVSREKKESFPLTVTSAQKNPTAFYLCASTFLGQGVGYTFGSGTRLTVV.

CDR3 amino acids: CASSRQMNTEAFF. The CDR3 DNA reads TGCGCCAGCAGTAGACAGATGAACACTGAAGCTTTCTTT. V usage is TRBV5-1 and J usage is TRBJ1-1; D might be TRBD1 (5 bases). V was cut by 5 bases and J by 0 bases, with 8 bases left in between. The germline CDR1 and CDR2 sequences are SGHRS and YFSETQ. The CDR3 is 13 amino acids.

V is TRBV29-1 and J is TRBJ2-1; maybe TRBD2 (5 bases). Trimming shortened V by 3 bases and J by 1 base, and 10 bases separated the two germline ends. Germline-derived CDR1 and CDR2 are SQVTM and ANQGSEA. The CDR3 totals 14 residues. CDR3 coding DNA: TGCAGCGTTGACCCACGGAGGTCCTACAATGAGCAGTTCTTC. Its translation is CSVDPRRSYNEQFF.

In this sample, this clone turned up once. This chain's CDR3 is CATSRGGANTYEQYF. The DNA of the CDR3 is TGTGCCACCAGCAGAGGGGGAGCCAATACCTACGAGCAGTACTTC. The V and J genes are TRBV15 and TRBJ2-7; D might be TRBD2 (5 bases). Germline assignment: CDR1 LNHNV and CDR2 YYDKDF (reference sequence). Trimming shortened V by 1 base and J by 2 bases, and 12 bases separated the two germline ends. This CDR3 has 15 residues. The variable domain in full, completed from reference TRBV15 and TRBJ2-7, reads DAMVIQNPRYQVTQFGKPVTLSCSQTLNHNVMYWYQQKSSQAPKLLFHYYDKDFNNEADTPDNFQSRRPNTSFCFLDIRSPGLGDTAMYLCATSRGGANTYEQYFGPGTRLTVT.

The chain employs TRBV30 and TRBJ1-1, with D uncertain. The V gene lost 3 bases and the J gene lost 2 bases, with 10 bases spanning the gap. Germline CDR1 and CDR2: GTSNPN and SVGIG (reference sequence). This CDR3 region has 13 residues. CDR3 loop: CAWSVQANTEAFF. For the CDR3, the DNA is TGTGCCTGGAGCGTTCAAGCTAACACTGAAGCTTTCTTT.

The rearrangement uses TRBV28 and TRBJ1-1, with TRBD1 as a possible D gene (5 bases). CDR3 length: 13 amino acids. The V end lost 3 bases, the J end lost 4 bases, and 9 bases lay between the germline ends. Germline CDR1 reads MDHEN; CDR2 reads SYDVKM. CDR3 nucleotide sequence: TGTGCCAGCAGTTTTAGGGGAGGCACTGAAGCTTTCTTT. Translating gives CASSFRGGTEAFF.

The chain recombines TRBV5-1 with TRBJ1-2; 10 nucleotides align to TRBD1. Germline V lookup: CDR1 SGHRS, CDR2 YFSETQ. CDR3 size: 13 residues. V lost 5 bases to trimming and J lost 8 bases; unmatched junction nucleotides: 6. As DNA, the CDR3 is TGCGCCAGCAGTCCGGCGACAGGGGGCGGCTACACCTTC. It encodes CASSPATGGGYTF.

The genes are TRBV27 and TRBJ1-5; 8 bases are a match to TRBD1. Germline assignment: CDR1 MNHEY and CDR2 SMNVEV (reference sequence). V was clipped by 3 bases and J by 8 bases; unmatched bases: 3. This CDR3 contains 13 residues. The CDR3: CASSLTGEKPQHF. The CDR3 region has the DNA TGTGCCAGCAGTTTGACAGGGGAGAAGCCCCAGCATTTT.

The V gene is TRBV7-6, the J gene TRBJ1-2; D gene ambiguous. Germline-derived CDR1 and CDR2 are SGHVS and FNYEAQ. V lost 5 bases, J lost 5 bases, and 24 bases lay in between. The CDR3 sequence is 17 residues long. The CDR3 DNA reads TGTGCCAGCAGCCCTGGGAGCAGCCCTACCGTGGGATATGGCTACACCTTC. It specifies CASSPGSSPTVGYGYTF.

V is TRBV9 and J is TRBJ2-7; D is possibly TRBD1 (6 bases). In germline, CDR1 is SGDLS, CDR2 YYNGEE. CDR3 length: 14 amino acids. With 7 bases removed from V and 2 bases from J, the gap between germline ends came to 16 bases. This CDR3 is CASSSQTGPYEQYF. CDR3 nucleotide sequence: TGTGCCAGCTCCTCGCAGACAGGTCCCTACGAGCAGTACTTC. The complete variable domain, with remaining parts taken from reference TRBV9 and TRBJ2-7, reads DSGVTQTPKHLITATGQRVTLRCSPRSGDLSVYWYQQSLDQGLQFLIQYYNGEERAKGNILERFSAQQFPDLHSELNLSSLELGDSALYFCASSSQTGPYEQYFGPGTRLTVT.

The rearrangement links TRBV10-3 to TRBJ2-7; tentative D call: TRBD1 (6 bases). Germline V CDR1 and CDR2: ENHRY, SYGVKD. The V end lost 7 bases, the J end lost 1 base, and 14 bases lay between the germline ends. This CDR3 has 14 residues. This CDR3 is CAINPTGSSYEQYF. The CDR3 coding sequence is TGTGCCATCAATCCGACAGGTTCTTCCTACGAGCAGTACTTC.

This clone has at least ten counts. Other DNA sequences in the same sample also yield this CDR3. The CDR3 sequence is CASRTGNQPQHF. The CDR3, as DNA: TGTGCCAGCAGGACTGGCAATCAGCCCCAGCATTTT. The chain carries TRBV6-5 and TRBJ1-5; D remains unclear. V lost 6 bases and J 2 bases, leaving 5 bases between the germline ends. This CDR3 comprises 12 residues. Germline V lookup: CDR1 MNHEY, CDR2 SVGAGI.